This T cell receptor (beta chain) was sequenced in a study of spatial heterogeneity in lung cancer. The overall study: Combinations of a unique TCR and a UMI were tallied in raw reads, and on average each appeared more than ten times. Study-level findings and limits: Expanded alpha and beta TCR counts within tumors tracked tumor mutation counts.

From the 5' RACE reads, TCRdb called clonotypes with MiXCR, one entry per CDR3 protein. The top ten hold about a sixth of the sample, which has around 4,200 distinct CDR3 sequences, 9% to 12% seen once. Time point reported: sample taken at primary tumor resection. Patients with untreated early-stage non-small cell lung cancer, numbering approximately 79, were the donors. Whole RNA, which was extracted from tumor, nontumor lung tissue or frozen PBMC, was sequenced without any cell sorting. CDR1 SEHNR and CDR2 FQNEAQ come from the germline V gene (reference sequence). Trimming shortened V by 3 bases and J by 2 bases, and 10 bases separated the two germline ends. This CDR3 comprises 14 residues. This clonotype appeared a single time. Its target is unknown.

V gene TRBV7-9 combines with J gene TRBJ1-1; weak D call: TRBD1 (6 bases). The clonotype was recovered from a female donor with early-stage non-small cell lung cancer. This specimen consisted of lung tumor tissue, obtained at surgery. CDR3: CASSFPGQNTEAFF. The CDR3 coding sequence is TGTGCCAGCAGCTTTCCGGGACAAAACACTGAAGCTTTCTTT.